The 13 T cell receptor beta chains below all came from one sample that was sequenced in a study of circulating tumor DNA in untreated peripheral T-cell lymphoma. This table comes from immunoSEQ multiplex PCR, and its TCRdb copy is limited to in-frame clones, with some not included. The table includes more than 1,300 clones, more than 50% detected once. Sequencing input: tumor tissue. These receptors all come from a human donor with peripheral T-cell lymphoma.

The J gene is TRBJ2-1, the V gene TRBV9, with a tentative D call TRBD1 (6 bases). Germline values: CDR1 SGDLS, CDR2 YYNGEE. V was shortened by 5 bases and J by 3 bases, with 9 bases between the two germline ends. The CDR3 is made up of 13 amino acids. The CDR3 nucleotides read TGTGCCAGCAGGCTCAGGGGCTACAATGAGCAGTTCTTC. It codes for CASRLRGYNEQFF.

The chain employs TRBV28 and TRBJ2-7; 7 bases line up with TRBD1. V shed 7 bases, J shed 5 bases, and the junction held 5 bases outside the gene matches. The V gene's germline CDR1 is MDHEN and CDR2 SYDVKM. There are 12 residues in the CDR3. The CDR3 is CASTGDSNEQYF. Here the CDR3 DNA reads TGTGCCAGCACCGGGGACAGCAACGAGCAGTACTTC.

The chain joins TRBV19 to TRBJ2-7; 7 positions agree with TRBD1. CDR3 size: 13 residues. CDR1 is LNHDA and CDR2 is SQIVND in the germline V gene (reference sequence). The V gene end was trimmed by 6 bases and the J gene end by 7 bases; junction bases not matched to a gene: 9. CDR3: CASSGQVSWEQYF. Here the CDR3 DNA reads TGTGCCAGTAGCGGACAGGTATCTTGGGAGCAGTACTTC.

The rearrangement links TRBV5-1 to TRBJ1-2, with 8 positions matching TRBD1. The CDR3 consists of 14 residues. Germline trimming cut 1 base from V and 8 bases from J; bases unmatched to any gene: 7. Looked up from germline, CDR1 is SGHRS and CDR2 is YFSETQ. CDR3 protein: CASSLPGTGRGYTF. The CDR3 DNA reads as TGCGCCAGCAGCTTGCCCGGGACAGGACGGGGCTACACCTTC.

V usage is TRBV15 and J usage is TRBJ1-5, with D unresolved. V dropped 6 bases and J dropped 0 bases, with 9 bases sitting between them. This CDR3 comprises 14 residues. Per germline, CDR1 LNHNV and CDR2 YYDKDF (reference sequence). CDR3 in amino acids: CATSDSYSNQPQHF. In nucleotides, the CDR3 is TGTGCCACCAGTGATAGCTATAGCAATCAGCCCCAGCATTTT.

The count of this clone is one. The gene calls are TRBV27 and TRBJ1-2, with 7 nucleotides matching TRBD1. In germline, CDR1 is MNHEY, CDR2 SMNVEV (reference sequence). This CDR3 contains 14 residues. With 5 bases clipped from V and 4 bases from J, the junction kept 7 bases outside the gene matches. As DNA, the CDR3 is TGTGCCAGCAGTCCACTAAGGACAGGCTATGGCTACACCTTC. As protein: CASSPLRTGYGYTF.

The gene calls are TRBV19 and TRBJ2-5; the match to TRBD2 covers 8 bases. J was trimmed by 4 bases and V by 7 bases; bases with no gene match: 11. The CDR3 contains 15 residues. Germline lookup yields CDR1 LNHDA and CDR2 SQIVND (reference sequence). CDR3 bases: TGTGCCAGTACTGAGAGGGGGACTAGTCTAGAGACCCAGTACTTC. Residues: CASTERGTSLETQYF.

Concerning this clone: Relative to the germline gene, one junction end is altered; a read error may explain this. This chain joins TRBV19 and TRBJ2-7, with 9 nucleotides matching TRBD2. CDR3 length: 15 amino acids. Germline lookup yields CDR1 LNHDA and CDR2 SQIVND (reference sequence). The DNA of the CDR3 is TGTGCCAGTAGTATAAGACTAGCGGAAGCCTACGAGCAGTATTTC. Translated, it gives CASSIRLAEAYEQYF.

The V gene is TRBV19, the J gene TRBJ2-7; D is ambiguous. V gave up 3 bases and J gave up 0 bases, with 15 bases separating them. The CDR3 is 16 amino acids. Germline CDR1 reads LNHDA; CDR2 reads SQIVND (reference sequence). The CDR3 region is CASSIEASSSSYEQYF. CDR3 in DNA: TGTGCCAGTAGTATCGAGGCGAGCTCAAGCTCCTACGAGCAGTACTTC. Supplemented by reference TRBV19 and TRBJ2-7, the full variable domain reads DGGITQSPKYLFRKEGQNVTLSCEQNLNHDAMYWYRQDPGQGLRLIYYSQIVNDFQKGDIAEGYSVSREKKESFPLTVTSAQKNPTAFYLCASSIEASSSSYEQYFGPGTRLTVT.

This clone is categorized as large. This chain uses TRBV30 with TRBJ1-1, with D hard to call. Germline lookup yields CDR1 GTSNPN and CDR2 SVGIG (reference sequence). The length of the CDR3 is 14 residues. Trimming removed 2 bases from V and 1 base from J, with 11 bases in between. The CDR3 nucleotides read TGTGCCTGGAGTTCGCAGCCAAAGAACACTGAAGCTTTCTTT. Protein sequence: CAWSSQPKNTEAFF.

The chain is built from TRBV28 and TRBJ1-3, with 7 nucleotides matching TRBD1. Germline CDR1 and CDR2: MDHEN and SYDVKM. This CDR3 region has 14 residues. Germline trimming cut 5 bases from V and 4 bases from J; bases unmatched to any gene: 5. The CDR3 loop is CASSQGGLGNTIYF. The CDR3 region has the DNA TGTGCCAGCAGTCAGGGGGGGCTCGGAAACACCATATATTTT.

For this clone: Germline is not matched at one junction end, which may reflect a read error. The chain links TRBV9 to TRBJ2-2, with a possible D match to TRBD1 (6 bases). The CDR3 length is 16 residues. Germline V gene lookup returns CDR1 SGDLS and CDR2 YYNGEE. The CDR3 reads CASSDWGQSNTGELFF. The CDR3 DNA follows: TGTGCCAGCAGTGATTGGGGGCAGTCCAACACCGGGGAACTGTTTTTT.

The chain recombines TRBV30 with TRBJ1-3; D might be TRBD1 (5 bases). Per the germline V gene, CDR1 is GTSNPN and CDR2 is SVGIG (reference sequence). Trimming removed 3 bases at V and 2 bases at J, with 11 bases between. CDR3 size: 14 residues. The chain's CDR3 is CAWRGQGAGNTIYF. The CDR3 coding sequence is TGTGCCTGGAGGGGGCAGGGTGCTGGAAACACCATATATTTT.